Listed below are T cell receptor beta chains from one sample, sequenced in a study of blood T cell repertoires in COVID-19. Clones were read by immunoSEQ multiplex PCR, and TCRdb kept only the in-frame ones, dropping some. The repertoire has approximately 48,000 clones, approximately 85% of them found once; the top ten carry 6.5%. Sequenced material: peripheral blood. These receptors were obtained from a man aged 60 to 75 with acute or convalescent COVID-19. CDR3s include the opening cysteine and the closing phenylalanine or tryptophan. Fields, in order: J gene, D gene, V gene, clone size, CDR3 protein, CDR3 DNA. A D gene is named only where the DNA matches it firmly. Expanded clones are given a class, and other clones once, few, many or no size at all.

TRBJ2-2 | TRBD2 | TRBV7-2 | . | CASSLSSGRTGELFF | TGTGCCAGCAGCTTGTCTAGCGGGAGAACCGGGGAGCTGTTTTTT
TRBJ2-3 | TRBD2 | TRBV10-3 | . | CAIKTSASTDTQYF | TGTGCCATCAAAACTAGCGCAAGCACAGATACGCAGTATTTT
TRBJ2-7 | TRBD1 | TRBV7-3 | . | CASSQRTGDYEQYF | TGTGCCAGCAGCCAACGGACAGGGGATTACGAGCAGTACTTC
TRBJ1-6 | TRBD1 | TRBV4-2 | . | CASSQEGTGGFSPLHF | TGTGCCAGCAGCCAAGAGGGGACAGGGGGCTTTTCACCCCTCCACTTT
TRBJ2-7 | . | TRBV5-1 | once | CASSLVWGERGEQYF | TGCGCCAGCAGCTTGGTCTGGGGAGAGCGTGGGGAGCAGTACTTC
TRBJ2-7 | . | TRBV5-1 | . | CASSLQFSDEQYF | TGCGCCAGCAGCTTGCAGTTTAGCGACGAGCAGTACTTC
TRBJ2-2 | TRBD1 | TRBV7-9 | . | CALGQGASGTGELFF | TGTGCGCTGGGACAGGGGGCCTCGGGCACCGGGGAGCTGTTTTTT
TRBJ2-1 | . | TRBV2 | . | CASSPSRSSYNEQFF | TGTGCCAGCAGTCCTAGCAGGAGCTCCTACAATGAGCAGTTCTTC
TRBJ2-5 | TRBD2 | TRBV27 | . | CASSFLGRAETQYF | TGTGCCAGCAGTTTTTTGGGGAGGGCGGAGACCCAGTACTTC
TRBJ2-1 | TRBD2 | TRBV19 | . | CASTLGGSSYNEQFF | TGTGCCAGTACCTTGGGCGGGAGCTCCTACAATGAGCAGTTCTTC
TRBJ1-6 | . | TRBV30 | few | CGSRDTEIYNSPLHF | TGCGGTTCGAGGGACACCGAAATCTATAATTCACCCCTCCACTTT
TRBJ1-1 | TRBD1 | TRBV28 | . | CASTNTGGAGEAFF | TGTGCCAGCACCAACACAGGGGGGGCCGGTGAAGCTTTCTTT
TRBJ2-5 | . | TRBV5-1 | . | CASSLMGGGETQYF | TGCGCCAGCAGCTTGATGGGGGGAGGAGAGACCCAGTACTTC
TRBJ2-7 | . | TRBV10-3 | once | CATYTGTTLYEQYF | TGTGCCACCTATACCGGGACAACCCTCTACGAGCAGTACTTC
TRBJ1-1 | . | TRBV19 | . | CASSMDGRRVGAFF | TGTGCCAGTAGTATGGACGGCCGCAGGGTGGGAGCTTTCTTT
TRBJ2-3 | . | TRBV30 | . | CAWSVNSGDTQYF | TGTGCCTGGAGTGTAAACAGTGGAGATACGCAGTATTTT
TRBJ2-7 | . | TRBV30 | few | CAWSVNGRSYEQYF | TGTGCCTGGAGTGTAAACGGGAGATCCTACGAGCAGTACTTC
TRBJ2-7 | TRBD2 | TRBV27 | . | CASSTPSGRSYEQYF | TGTGCCAGCAGTACTCCTAGCGGGAGGTCCTACGAGCAGTACTTC
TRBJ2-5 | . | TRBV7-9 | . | CASSPMGGGETQYF | TGTGCCAGCAGCCCGATGGGGGGAGGAGAGACCCAGTACTTC
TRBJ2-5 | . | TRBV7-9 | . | CASSPRGALPQYF | TGTGCCAGCAGCCCCAGGGGGGCATTACCCCAGTACTTC
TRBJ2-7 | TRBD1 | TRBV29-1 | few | CSVEKTGGGSYEQYF | TGCAGCGTTGAGAAGACAGGGGGAGGCTCCTACGAGCAGTACTTC
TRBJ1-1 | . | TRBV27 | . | CASSLEVRTEAFF | TGTGCCAGCAGCCTAGAGGTGAGGACTGAAGCTTTCTTT
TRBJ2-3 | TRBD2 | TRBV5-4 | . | CASSSRTSGRDTQYF | TGTGCCAGCAGCTCAAGGACTAGCGGGAGGGATACGCAGTATTTT
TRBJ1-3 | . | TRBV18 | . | CASLRQANTIYF | TGTGCCAGCCTTCGACAGGCGAACACCATATATTTT
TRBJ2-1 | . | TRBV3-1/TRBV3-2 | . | CASSQKGQGRTYNEQFF | TGTGCCAGCAGCCAAAAAGGTCAGGGAAGAACCTACAATGAGCAGTTCTTC
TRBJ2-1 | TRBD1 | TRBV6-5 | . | CASSLWQGAMNEQFF | TGTGCCAGCAGTTTATGGCAGGGGGCCATGAATGAGCAGTTCTTC
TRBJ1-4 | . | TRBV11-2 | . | CASSTMGEKLFF | TGTGCCAGCAGCACAATGGGCGAAAAACTGTTTTTT
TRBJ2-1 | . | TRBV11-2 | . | CASSSLQGSSYNEQFF | TGTGCCAGCAGCTCATTACAGGGATCTTCCTACAATGAGCAGTTCTTC
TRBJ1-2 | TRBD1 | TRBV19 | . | CASSLRGPGGYTF | TGTGCCAGTAGTTTGAGGGGGCCTGGTGGCTACACCTTC
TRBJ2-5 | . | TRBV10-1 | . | CASSESEETQYF | TGCGCCAGCAGTGAGTCCGAGGAGACCCAGTACTTC
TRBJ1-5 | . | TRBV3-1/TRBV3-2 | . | CASGLQGSQPQHF | TGTGCCAGCGGACTTCAGGGGAGTCAGCCCCAGCATTTT
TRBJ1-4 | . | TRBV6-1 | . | CASSEQGRGEKLFF | TGTGCCAGCAGTGAACAGGGGAGGGGTGAAAAACTGTTTTTT
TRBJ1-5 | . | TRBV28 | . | CASSRLDRSNQPQHF | TGTGCCAGCAGTCGGCTAGACAGGAGCAATCAGCCCCAGCATTTT
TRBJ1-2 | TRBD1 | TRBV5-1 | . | CASSLVTGQDDRMNGYTF | TGCGCCAGCAGCTTGGTTACGGGACAGGACGATAGGATGAATGGCTACACCTTC
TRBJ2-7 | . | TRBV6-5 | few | CASSYRGERSYEQYF | TGTGCCAGCAGTTACCGCGGGGAGAGGTCCTACGAGCAGTACTTC
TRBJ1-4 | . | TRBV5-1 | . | CASSPYLEGEKLFF | TGCGCCAGCAGCCCCTACCTAGAGGGAGAAAAACTGTTTTTT
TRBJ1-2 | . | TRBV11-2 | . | CASSSGGAQDYGYTF | TGTGCCAGCAGCTCAGGAGGGGCGCAGGACTATGGCTACACCTTC
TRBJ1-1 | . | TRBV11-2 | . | CASSLWGRVTEAFF | TGTGCCAGCAGCTTATGGGGCCGGGTCACTGAAGCTTTCTTT
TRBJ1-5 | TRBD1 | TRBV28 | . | CASSAGGSGNQPQHF | TGTGCCAGCAGTGCAGGGGGATCAGGCAATCAGCCCCAGCATTTT
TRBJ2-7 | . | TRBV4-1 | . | CASSQVRGSSYEQYF | TGCGCCAGCAGCCAAGTGCGGGGAAGCTCCTACGAGCAGTACTTC
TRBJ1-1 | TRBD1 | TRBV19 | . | CASRDRQGNEDTEAFF | TGTGCCAGTAGGGACCGACAGGGGAACGAAGACACTGAAGCTTTCTTT
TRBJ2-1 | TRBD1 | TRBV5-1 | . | CASSTQGRNEQFF | TGCGCCAGCAGCACACAGGGGCGCAATGAGCAGTTCTTC